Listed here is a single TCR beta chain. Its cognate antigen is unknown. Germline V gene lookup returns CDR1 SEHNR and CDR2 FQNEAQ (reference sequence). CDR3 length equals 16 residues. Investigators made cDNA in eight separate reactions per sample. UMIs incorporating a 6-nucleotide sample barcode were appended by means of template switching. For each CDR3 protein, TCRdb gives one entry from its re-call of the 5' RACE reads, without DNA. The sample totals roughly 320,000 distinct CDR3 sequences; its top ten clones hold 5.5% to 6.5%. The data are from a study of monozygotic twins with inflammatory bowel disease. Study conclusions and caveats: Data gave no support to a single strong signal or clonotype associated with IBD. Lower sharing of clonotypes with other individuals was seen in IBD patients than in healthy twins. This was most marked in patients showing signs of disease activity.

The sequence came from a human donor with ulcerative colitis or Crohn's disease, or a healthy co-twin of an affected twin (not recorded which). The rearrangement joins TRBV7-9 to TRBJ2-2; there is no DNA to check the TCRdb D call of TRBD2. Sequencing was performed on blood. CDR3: CASSRVGGRNTGELFF.